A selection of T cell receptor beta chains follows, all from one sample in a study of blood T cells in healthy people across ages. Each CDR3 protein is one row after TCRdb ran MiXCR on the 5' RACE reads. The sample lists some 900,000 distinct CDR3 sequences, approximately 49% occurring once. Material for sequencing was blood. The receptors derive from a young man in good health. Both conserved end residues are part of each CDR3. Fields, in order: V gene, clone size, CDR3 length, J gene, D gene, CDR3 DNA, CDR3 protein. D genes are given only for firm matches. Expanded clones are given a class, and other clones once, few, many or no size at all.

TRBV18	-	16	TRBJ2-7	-	TGTGCCAGCTCACCAGGGGGACGAGGGGCCTCCTACGAGCAGTACTTC	CASSPGGRGASYEQYF
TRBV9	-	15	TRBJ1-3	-	TGTGCCAGCAGCGTACACGCGGGGTCTGGAAACACCATATATTTT	CASSVHAGSGNTIYF
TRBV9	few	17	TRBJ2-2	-	TGTGCCAGCAGCGCGCTCTTGTGGGGAGTTAGCACCGGGGAGCTGTTTTTT	CASSALLWGVSTGELFF
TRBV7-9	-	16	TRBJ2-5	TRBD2	TGTGCCAGCAGCCCTCCGCGGGGGGAGACAGAAGGGACCCAGTACTTC	CASSPPRGETEGTQYF
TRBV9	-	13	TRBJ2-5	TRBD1	TGTGCCAGCAGCGTGGACAGGGAAGAGACCCAGTACTTC	CASSVDREETQYF
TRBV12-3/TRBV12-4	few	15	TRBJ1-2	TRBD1	TGTGCCAGCAGTTTATCCTACGGGACAGGCAATGGCTACACCTTC	CASSLSYGTGNGYTF
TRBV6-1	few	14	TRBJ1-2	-	TGTGCCACAAACCAGCGTAACAGGGTCCACGGCTACACCTTC	CATNQRNRVHGYTF
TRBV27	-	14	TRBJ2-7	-	TGTGCCAGCAGTTCGACAGGCAACTCCTACGAGCAGTACTTC	CASSSTGNSYEQYF
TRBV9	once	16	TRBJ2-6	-	TGTGCCAGCAACGTTAGCCCCCGCTCTGGGGCCAACGTCCTGACTTTC	CASNVSPRSGANVLTF
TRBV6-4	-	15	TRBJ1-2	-	TGTGCCAGCAGTGACCTCCCCCAGGGGTTAGGCGGCTACACCTTC	CASSDLPQGLGGYTF
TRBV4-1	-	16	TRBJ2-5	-	TGCGCCAGCAGCCCGCAGACCGGGTTTTTACAAGAGACCCAGTACTTC	CASSPQTGFLQETQYF
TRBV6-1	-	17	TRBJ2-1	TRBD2	TGTGCCTGCAGTGAACCCTTGCGGGGGTCTTCCTACAATGAGCAGTTCTTC	CACSEPLRGSSYNEQFF
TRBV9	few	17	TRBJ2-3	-	TGTGCCAGCAGCGTAGGACCTCGGCGGGGCACCACAGATACGCAGTATTTT	CASSVGPRRGTTDTQYF
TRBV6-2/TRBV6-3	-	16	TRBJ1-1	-	TGTGCCAGCAGTTACATTCAGGGAGGTTTGTACACTGAAGCTTTCTTT	CASSYIQGGLYTEAFF
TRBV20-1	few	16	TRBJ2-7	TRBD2	TGCAGTGCTAGAAAACTAGCGGGGGTTAGCTCCTACGAGCAGTACTTC	CSARKLAGVSSYEQYF
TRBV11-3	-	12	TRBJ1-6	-	TGTGCCAGCAGCTTAGAATTAGAATTCCTCCACTTT	CASSLELEFLHF
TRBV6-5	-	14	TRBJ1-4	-	TGTGCCAGCAGGTCTGGAGGGGCGAATGAAAAACTGTTTTTT	CASRSGGANEKLFF
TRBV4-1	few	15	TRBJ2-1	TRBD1	TGCGCCAGCAGCCACCCACAGGGGTCCTACAATGAGCAGTTCTTC	CASSHPQGSYNEQFF
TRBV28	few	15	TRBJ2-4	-	TGTGCCAGCAGTTTTGGGGGGAAGGCCAAAAACATTCAGTACTTC	CASSFGGKAKNIQYF
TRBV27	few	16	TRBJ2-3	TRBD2	TGTGCCAGCAGCCGTACCGGCGGGGGGGTGGCAGATACGCAGTATTTT	CASSRTGGGVADTQYF
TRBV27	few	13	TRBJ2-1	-	TGTGCCAGCAGACTAGGCGGGGTCCATGAGCAGTTCTTC	CASRLGGVHEQFF
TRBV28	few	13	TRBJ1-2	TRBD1	TGTGCCAGCACCGACAGGGGTGCCTATGGCTACACCTTC	CASTDRGAYGYTF
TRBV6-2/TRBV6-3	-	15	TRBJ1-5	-	TGTGCCAGCAGTAGCTCAAGGGACTGGAATCAGCCCCAGCATTTT	CASSSSRDWNQPQHF
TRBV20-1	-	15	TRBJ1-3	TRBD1	TGCAGTGCCGCCCCGGGACAGCGCTCTGGAAACACCATATATTTT	CSAAPGQRSGNTIYF
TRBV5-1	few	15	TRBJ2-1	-	TGCGCCAGCAGCTTGGCCTACACGGCCTACAATGAGCAGTTCTTC	CASSLAYTAYNEQFF
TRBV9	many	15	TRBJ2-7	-	TGTGCCAGCAGCGTAGAAATCGACAGCAAGTACGAGCAGTACTTC	CASSVEIDSKYEQYF
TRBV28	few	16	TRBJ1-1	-	TGTGCCAGCAGTTTAGCCTCTTCGGAGCTTAGGACTGAAGCTTTCTTT	CASSLASSELRTEAFF
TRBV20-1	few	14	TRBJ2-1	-	TGCAGTGCTAGAGCCAGCGACTCAACAAATGAGCAGTTCTTC	CSARASDSTNEQFF
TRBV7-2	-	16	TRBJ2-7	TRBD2	TGTGCCAGCAGACCGGGGAGCGGGGGGGATTACAATGAGCAGTACTTC	CASRPGSGGDYNEQYF
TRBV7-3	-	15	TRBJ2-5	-	TGTGCCAGCAGCCCAAAAACAGGATCGGAAGAGACCCAGTACTTC	CASSPKTGSEETQYF
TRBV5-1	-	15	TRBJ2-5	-	TGCGCCAGCAGTTCAGGACACACTCTCCCGAATGAGCAGTACTTC	CASSSGHTLPNEQYF
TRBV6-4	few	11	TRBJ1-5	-	TGTGCCAGCAGTGACGTCAGACCCCAGCATTTT	CASSDVRPQHF